This passage covers 20 T cell receptor beta chains from one sample sequenced in a study of blood T cell repertoires in COVID-19. Sequencing used immunoSEQ multiplex PCR; TCRdb keeps in-frame clones, though not all of them. The sample records around 190,000 clones, roughly 78% being singletons. The material sequenced was peripheral blood. The origin of the receptors is a man between 65 and 85 years old with active or convalescent COVID-19.

This chain connects TRBV5-8 to TRBJ1-1, with 8 bases matching TRBD1. The ends lost 0 bases at V and 5 bases at J; junction bases unmatched: 12. CDR3 length: 17 residues. Germline CDR1 reads SGHTS; CDR2 reads YDEGEE. DNA for the CDR3: TGTGCCAGCAGCTTGGGACAGGGGCTAACACTAGGAACTGAAGCTTTCTTT. As protein: CASSLGQGLTLGTEAFF.

This sequence joins TRBV30 and TRBJ1-3; D gene uncertain. V lost 2 bases and J 0 bases, leaving 8 bases between the germline ends. Germline V CDR1 and CDR2: GTSNPN, SVGIG (reference sequence). The CDR3 extends over 14 amino acids. For the CDR3, the DNA is TGTGCCTGGAGTCCTCCGAGCTCTGGAAACACCATATATTTT. This encodes CAWSPPSSGNTIYF.

This clone turned up a few times. This sample includes further DNA sequences coding for the same CDR3. This chain uses TRBV12-3 or TRBV12-4 with TRBJ1-5; 7 positions match TRBD1. V was clipped by 3 bases and J by 6 bases; unmatched bases: 2. This CDR3 spans 13 amino acids. The CDR3 region has the DNA TGTGCCAGCAGTTTGGCAGGGGGTCAGCCCCAGCATTTT. Its protein is CASSLAGGQPQHF.

The gene calls are TRBV18 and TRBJ2-7, with 10 bases aligning to TRBD1. Trimming cost V 4 bases and J 3 bases; bases outside gene matches: 6. The CDR3 consists of 15 residues. Germline assignment: CDR1 KGHSH and CDR2 LQKENI. The CDR3 sequence: CASSLRDRGGYEQYF. The CDR3, as DNA: TGTGCCAGCTCACTAAGGGACAGGGGAGGCTACGAGCAGTACTTC.

The chain recombines TRBV6-5 with TRBJ1-2; tentatively, D is TRBD1 (5 bases). The ends were cut back, 8 bases at V and 2 bases at J, with 6 bases in the middle. CDR3 size: 11 residues. From germline, CDR1 is MNHEY and CDR2 SVGAGI. CDR3 in DNA: TGTGCCAGCGCAGGGAACTATGGCTACACCTTC. As protein: CASAGNYGYTF.

The chain carries TRBV6-5 and TRBJ2-7; D possibly corresponds to TRBD2 (5 bases). Trimming removed 7 bases from V and 3 bases from J, with 13 bases in between. The CDR3 has 13 residues. In germline, CDR1 is MNHEY, CDR2 SVGAGI. For the CDR3, the DNA is TGTGCCAGCACGAGTGGAGGTAGCTACGAGCAGTACTTC. Translated: CASTSGGSYEQYF.

J is TRBJ1-2 and V is TRBV7-9; TRBD1 aligns across 8 bases. The CDR3 has 15 amino acids. Germline CDR1 is SEHNR and CDR2 is FQNEAQ (reference sequence). V lost 4 bases to trimming and J lost 8 bases; unmatched junction nucleotides: 12. This chain's CDR3 is CASSSDRVLYGGYTF. The CDR3 DNA sequence: TGTGCCAGCAGCTCGGACAGGGTCCTCTATGGAGGCTACACCTTC. Combining the CDR3 with reference TRBV7-9 and TRBJ1-2 gives the whole variable domain DTGVSQNPRHKITKRGQNVTFRCDPISEHNRLYWYRQTLGQGPEFLTYFQNEAQLEKSRLLSDRFSAERPKGSFSTLEIQRTEQGDSAMYLCASSSDRVLYGGYTFGSGTRLTVV.

The V call is TRBV19, the J call TRBJ1-5; the D gene is possibly TRBD1 (5 bases). Trimming shortened V by 7 bases and J by 0 bases, and 10 bases separated the two germline ends. The CDR3 extends over 14 amino acids. From germline, CDR1 is LNHDA and CDR2 SQIVND (reference sequence). DNA for the CDR3: TGTGCCAGTAAGTGGACACATAGCAATCAGCCCCAGCATTTT. This gives the protein CASKWTHSNQPQHF.

The chain links TRBV5-1 to TRBJ1-1, with 9 positions matching TRBD1. V was clipped by 4 bases and J by 4 bases; unmatched bases: 11. This CDR3 region has 16 residues. Germline V lookup: CDR1 SGHRS, CDR2 YFSETQ. The CDR3 loop is CASSVSGTGWGTEAFF. The DNA for the CDR3 is TGCGCCAGCAGCGTCTCCGGGACAGGGTGGGGCACTGAAGCTTTCTTT.

V gene TRBV6-1 combines with J gene TRBJ2-2, with 12 bases identical to TRBD2. The germline V gene has CDR1 MNHNS and CDR2 SASEGT. V lost 6 bases, J lost 4 bases, and 3 bases stayed unmatched. CDR3 length equals 15 residues. The CDR3 here is CASRTSGSITGELFF. Here the CDR3 DNA reads TGTGCCAGCAGGACTAGCGGGAGTATCACCGGGGAGCTGTTTTTT.

The rearrangement links TRBV10-3 to TRBJ2-3, with 7 bases fitting TRBD2. J was trimmed by 1 base and V by 6 bases; bases with no gene match: 13. Germline assignment: CDR1 ENHRY and CDR2 SYGVKD. The CDR3 totals 17 residues. The CDR3 DNA sequence: TGTGCCATCAGCAACTTGCTAGCGGTCCCGGGCACAGATACGCAGTATTTT. Its protein product is CAISNLLAVPGTDTQYF.

The J gene is TRBJ2-7, the V gene TRBV5-1, with D perhaps matching TRBD2 (6 bases). The CDR3 totals 14 residues. Germline loops: CDR1 SGHRS, CDR2 YFSETQ. The V end was cut by 0 bases, the J end by 5 bases, with 12 bases between. CDR3 DNA: TGCGCCAGCAGCTTGGCCGGGGGAAGCCACGAGCAGTACTTC. Encoded protein: CASSLAGGSHEQYF.

This chain links TRBV5-8 with TRBJ2-7, with a tentative D call TRBD2 (7 bases). V was clipped by 6 bases and J by 4 bases, with 20 bases between them. The germline V gene encodes CDR1 SGHTS and CDR2 YDEGEE. The CDR3 has 15 amino acids. CDR3 region: CASTPGGAKGYEQYF. The DNA for the CDR3 is TGTGCCAGCACCCCTGGGGGGGCCAAAGGTTACGAGCAGTACTTC.

This rearrangement joins TRBV10-3 to TRBJ2-1; D not certain. Per germline, CDR1 ENHRY and CDR2 SYGVKD. V was clipped by 2 bases and J by 2 bases, with 10 bases between them. The CDR3 extends over 15 amino acids. The CDR3 sequence is CAISEGGNTYNEQFF. In DNA, the CDR3 is TGTGCCATCAGTGAGGGCGGAAACACCTACAATGAGCAGTTCTTC.

The CDR3 sequence: CASSLKGDYFYGYTF. DNA for the CDR3: TGTGCCAGCAGTTTAAAAGGGGATTACTTCTATGGCTACACCTTC. The chain carries TRBV27 and TRBJ1-2; D may be TRBD1 (5 bases). The V end lost 2 bases, the J end lost 4 bases, and 14 bases lay between the germline ends. This CDR3 spans 15 amino acids. Germline V gene data show CDR1 as MNHEY and CDR2 as SMNVEV (reference sequence).

The chain couples TRBV27 to TRBJ2-3; D may be TRBD2 (6 bases). The V gene lost 2 bases and the J gene lost 5 bases, with 14 bases spanning the gap. The CDR3 has 15 residues. Germline CDR1 and CDR2: MNHEY and SMNVEV (reference sequence). Here the CDR3 DNA reads TGTGCCAGCAGTTTACAGAGGAGGGGCGGAGATACGCAGTATTTT. It codes for CASSLQRRGGDTQYF.

This chain connects TRBV5-5 to TRBJ1-1, with TRBD1 as a possible D gene (5 bases). The CDR3 has 14 amino acids. The germline CDR1 and CDR2 sequences are SGHKS and YYEKEE (reference sequence). V lost 4 bases, J lost 5 bases, and 15 bases lay in between. The CDR3 loop reads CASSPRAGRTEAFF. DNA for the CDR3: TGTGCCAGCAGCCCCAGAGCAGGGAGGACTGAAGCTTTCTTT.

The chain recombines TRBV7-3 with TRBJ2-3; weak D call: TRBD2 (6 bases). This CDR3 is built from 14 residues. Between the trimmed V and J ends, which lost 1 base and 5 bases, there was a span of 10 bases. The V gene's germline CDR1 is SGHTA and CDR2 FQGTGA. CDR3 amino acids: CASSLIGREDTQYF. CDR3 nucleotides: TGTGCCAGCAGCTTAATAGGGCGGGAAGATACGCAGTATTTT.

The chain couples TRBV2 to TRBJ2-5; TRBD2 agrees at 9 bases. This CDR3 contains 16 residues. Germline loops: CDR1 SNHLY, CDR2 FYNNEI. V trimming: 5 bases; J trimming: 5 bases; junction bases outside the gene matches: 12. This chain's CDR3 is CASSLLRAGGAETQYF. In DNA form, the CDR3 reads TGTGCCAGCAGTTTACTCAGAGCGGGAGGCGCGGAGACCCAGTACTTC.

This chain links TRBV3-1 (or the pseudogene TRBV3-2) with TRBJ2-3, with TRBD2 matching over 9 bases. The CDR3 loop spans 17 amino acids. From germline, CDR1 is LGHDT and CDR2 YNNKEL (reference sequence). Losses at the gene ends were 2 bases for V and 3 bases for J; bases not matched to a gene: 9. CDR3 DNA: TGTGCCAGCAGCCAATTTAGGTCGACTAGCGGTACAGATACGCAGTATTTT. This translates into CASSQFRSTSGTDTQYF.